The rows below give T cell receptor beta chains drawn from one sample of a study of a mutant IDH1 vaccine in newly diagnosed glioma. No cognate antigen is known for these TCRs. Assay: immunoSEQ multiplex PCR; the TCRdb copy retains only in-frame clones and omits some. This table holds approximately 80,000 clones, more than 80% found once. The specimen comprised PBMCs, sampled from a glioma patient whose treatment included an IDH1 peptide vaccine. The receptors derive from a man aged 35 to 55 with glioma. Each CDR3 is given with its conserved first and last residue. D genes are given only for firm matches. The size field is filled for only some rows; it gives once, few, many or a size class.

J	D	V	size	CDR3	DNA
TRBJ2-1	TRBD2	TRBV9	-	CASSGLTSANSAQFF	TGTGCCAGCAGTGGCCTGACTAGCGCCAACTCAGCACAGTTCTTC
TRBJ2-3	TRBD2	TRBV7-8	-	CASSLGLAGGLSHTDTQYF	TGTGCCAGCAGCTTAGGGCTAGCGGGAGGGCTCTCGCACACAGATACGCAGTATTTT
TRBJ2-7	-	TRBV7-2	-	CASSPGIKYEQYF	TGTGCCAGCAGCCCCGGGATAAAGTACGAGCAGTACTTC
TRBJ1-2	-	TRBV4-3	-	CASSPNPTTVPYTF	TGCGCCAGCAGCCCGAACCCTACGACAGTTCCCTACACCTTC
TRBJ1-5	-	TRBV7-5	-	CARSTQRTSDGTGEDQPQHF	TGTGCCAGAAGCACCCAGCGCACGTCGGATGGGACAGGGGAAGATCAGCCCCAGCATTTT
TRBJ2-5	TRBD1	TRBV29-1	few	CSGTGATLETQYF	TGCAGCGGGACAGGGGCGACTCTTGAGACCCAGTACTTC
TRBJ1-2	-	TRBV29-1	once	CSVSSGTVTNGYTF	TGCAGCGTTTCCTCCGGGACGGTTACCAATGGCTACACCTTC
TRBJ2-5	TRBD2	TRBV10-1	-	CASSDTSGQETQYF	TGCGCCAGCAGTGATACTAGCGGCCAAGAGACCCAGTACTTC
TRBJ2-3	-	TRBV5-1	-	CASSLDDTQYF	TGCGCCAGCAGCTTGGACGATACGCAGTATTTT
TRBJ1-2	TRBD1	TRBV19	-	CASSKAGTGDYGYTF	TGTGCCAGTAGTAAGGCCGGGACAGGGGATTATGGCTACACCTTC
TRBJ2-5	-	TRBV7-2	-	CASSQSYETQYF	TGTGCCAGCAGCCAGTCCTATGAGACCCAGTACTTC
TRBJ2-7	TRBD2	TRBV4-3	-	CASSQEGGEIYEQYF	TGCGCCAGCAGCCAAGAGGGGGGGGAAATTTACGAGCAGTACTTC
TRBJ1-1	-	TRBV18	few	CASSPLQGSTEAFF	TGTGCCAGCTCACCCCTGCAGGGGTCCACTGAAGCTTTCTTT
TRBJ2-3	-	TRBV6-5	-	CASSYTATDTQYF	TGTGCCAGCAGTTACACCGCCACAGATACGCAGTATTTT
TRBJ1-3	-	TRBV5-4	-	CASSLDRNSGNTIYF	TGTGCCAGCAGCCTCGACCGGAACTCTGGAAACACCATATATTTT
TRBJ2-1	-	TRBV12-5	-	CASGPQTSYYQNEQFF	TGTGCTAGTGGCCCCCAGACAAGCTACTACCAAAATGAGCAGTTCTTC
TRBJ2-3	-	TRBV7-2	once	CASSFGGDTQYF	TGTGCCAGCTCCTTTGGGGGAGATACGCAGTATTTT
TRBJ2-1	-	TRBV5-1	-	CASSFGGSYNEQFF	TGCGCCAGCAGCTTTGGTGGGTCATACAATGAGCAGTTCTTC
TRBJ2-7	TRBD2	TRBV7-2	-	CASSPSSGRGYEQYF	TGTGCCAGCAGCCCCTCTAGCGGGAGAGGGTACGAGCAGTACTTC
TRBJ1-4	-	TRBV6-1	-	CASRSQGNGKLFF	TGTGCCAGCAGAAGCCAGGGTAATGGAAAACTGTTTTTT
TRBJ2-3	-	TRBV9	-	CASSVGGVAATDTQYF	TGTGCCAGCAGCGTAGGGGGGGTAGCGGCCACAGATACGCAGTATTTT
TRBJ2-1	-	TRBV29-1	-	CSVELLSGVSYNEQFF	TGCAGCGTTGAACTCCTGTCGGGGGTCTCCTACAATGAGCAGTTCTTC
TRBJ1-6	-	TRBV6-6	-	CASSYGPDSDSPLHF	TGTGCCAGCAGTTACGGTCCGGACAGCGATTCACCCCTCCACTTT
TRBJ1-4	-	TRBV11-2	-	CASSFRGSTNEKLFF	TGTGCCAGCAGCTTTAGAGGGTCAACTAATGAAAAACTGTTTTTT
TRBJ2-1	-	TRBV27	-	CASSFNSGPYNEQFF	TGTGCCAGCAGTTTTAACAGTGGCCCCTACAATGAGCAGTTCTTC
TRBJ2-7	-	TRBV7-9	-	CASSLGSYEQYF	TGTGCCAGCAGCTTAGGCTCCTACGAGCAGTACTTC
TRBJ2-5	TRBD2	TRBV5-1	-	CASSLDPAGRETQYF	TGCGCCAGCAGCTTGGATCCAGCGGGGAGGGAGACCCAGTACTTC
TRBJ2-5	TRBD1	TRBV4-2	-	CASSQGRGQGVWETQYF	TGTGCCAGCAGCCAAGGGAGAGGACAGGGGGTTTGGGAGACCCAGTACTTC
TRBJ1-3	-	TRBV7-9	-	CASSLYGESSGNTIYF	TGTGCCAGCAGCTTATACGGGGAAAGCTCCGGAAACACCATATATTTT
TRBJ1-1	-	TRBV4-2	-	CASSQDTRPLEAFF	TGTGCCAGCAGCCAAGATACGCGGCCCCTTGAAGCTTTCTTT
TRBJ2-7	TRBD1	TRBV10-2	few	CASSQPGQGLFEQYF	TGCGCCAGCAGCCAACCGGGACAGGGTTTATTCGAGCAGTACTTC
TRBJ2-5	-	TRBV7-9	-	CASSLASGPETQYF	TGTGCCAGCAGCTTAGCGTCAGGCCCTGAGACCCAGTACTTC
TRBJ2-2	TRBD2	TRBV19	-	CASSILAGGGTGELFF	TGTGCCAGTAGTATTCTGGCGGGAGGGGGAACCGGGGAGCTGTTTTTT
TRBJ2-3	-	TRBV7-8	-	CASSHRALSGTYTDTQYF	TGTGCCAGCAGCCACCGTGCCCTTAGCGGAACTTACACAGATACGCAGTATTTT
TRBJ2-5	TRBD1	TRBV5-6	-	CASSWTGGETQYF	TGTGCCAGCAGCTGGACAGGGGGGGAGACCCAGTACTTC
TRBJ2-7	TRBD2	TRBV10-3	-	CAIKALGGGPYEQYF	TGTGCCATCAAAGCCCTTGGGGGAGGGCCTTACGAGCAGTACTTC
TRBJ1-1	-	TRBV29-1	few	CSVDVSRTEAFF	TGCAGCGTTGACGTCAGTCGGACTGAAGCTTTCTTT
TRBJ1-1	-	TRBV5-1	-	CASSLGVGKGTEAFF	TGCGCCAGCAGCTTGGGGGTGGGCAAAGGGACTGAAGCTTTCTTT